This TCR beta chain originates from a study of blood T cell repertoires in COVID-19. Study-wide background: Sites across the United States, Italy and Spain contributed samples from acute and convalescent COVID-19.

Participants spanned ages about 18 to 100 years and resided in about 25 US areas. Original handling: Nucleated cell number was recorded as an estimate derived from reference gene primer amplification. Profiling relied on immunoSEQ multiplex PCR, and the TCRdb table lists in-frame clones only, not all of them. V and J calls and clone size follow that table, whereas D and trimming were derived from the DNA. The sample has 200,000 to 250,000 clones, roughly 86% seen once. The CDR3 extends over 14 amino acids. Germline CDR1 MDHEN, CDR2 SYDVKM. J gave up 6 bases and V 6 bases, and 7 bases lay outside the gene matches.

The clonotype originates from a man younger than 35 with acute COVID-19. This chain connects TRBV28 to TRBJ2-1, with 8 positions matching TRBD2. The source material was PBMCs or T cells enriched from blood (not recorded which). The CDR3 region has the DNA TGTGCCAGCAGCAACAAGGGACTAGTCAATGAGCAGTTCTTC. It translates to CASSNKGLVNEQFF.